One sample yielded the 18 T cell receptor beta chains listed below, sequenced in a study of T-cell reconstitution after alpha-beta-depleted transplantation in children. Unique molecular identifiers were incorporated when the TCRbeta library was constructed. TCRdb ran MiXCR on the PCR reads and lists one entry per CDR3 protein. Of approximately 270,000 distinct CDR3 sequences listed, 9.5% to 10% were seen once; the top ten hold about 9.4%. This specimen consisted of PBMCs from the stem cell graft donor, obtained from the stem cell graft. Receptors were obtained from a human donor who donated a stem cell graft to a child with SCID.

A few counts support this clonotype. This rearrangement joins TRBV5-1 to TRBJ1-1, with TRBD1 matching over 9 bases. This CDR3 region has 16 residues. Germline values: CDR1 SGHRS, CDR2 YFSETQ. Trimming took 0 bases from V and 4 from J; bases not matched to a gene: 7. CDR3 coding DNA: TGCGCCAGCAGCTTGGCCGGGGACAGGGTAGGCACTGAAGCTTTCTTT. Protein: CASSLAGDRVGTEAFF.

The chain carries TRBV27 and TRBJ2-7; D is unclear. The CDR3 has 13 residues. The V gene's germline CDR1 is MNHEY and CDR2 SMNVEV (reference sequence). V gave up 10 bases and J gave up 0 bases, with 13 bases separating them. In DNA, the CDR3 is TGTGCCACCACGGGCCTCAGCTCCTACGAGCAGTACTTC. This translates into CATTGLSSYEQYF.

This clonotype was detected only a few times. The chain has TRBV29-1 and TRBJ1-1; D gene ambiguous. Germline assignment: CDR1 SQVTM and CDR2 ANQGSEA. This CDR3 comprises 12 residues. V lost 4 bases and J lost 2, with 8 bases in between. CDR3 in amino acids: CSVGRINTEAFF. DNA of the CDR3: TGCAGCGTTGGGCGGATAAACACTGAAGCTTTCTTT.

The rearrangement links TRBV12-3 or TRBV12-4 to TRBJ2-1; 11 bases agree with TRBD1. V shed 4 bases and J 8 bases; nucleotides not matched to a gene: 7. CDR3 length: 15 residues. The CDR3 reads CASSSGTGGLYEQFF. CDR3 in DNA: TGTGCCAGCAGTTCCGGGACAGGGGGTCTCTATGAGCAGTTCTTC.

This chain links TRBV5-6 with TRBJ2-3, with 15 positions matching TRBD2. This CDR3 has 19 residues. J gave up 4 bases and V 5 bases, and 14 bases lay outside the gene matches. Germline values: CDR1 SGHDT, CDR2 YYEEEE. CDR3 in DNA: TGTGCCAGCAGTTGGACTAGCGGGGGGGCCGATAACCCCGCAGATACGCAGTATTTT. As protein: CASSWTSGGADNPADTQYF.

Only a few counts were recorded for this clonotype. This sequence joins TRBV11-1 and TRBJ2-6, with 8 nucleotides matching TRBD1. Germline CDR1 reads SGHAT; CDR2 reads FQDESV (reference sequence). Trimming at V came to 5 bases and at J to 1 base, leaving 10 bases not matched to a gene. The CDR3 length is 18 residues. CDR3 region: CASSHPGQAPSGANVLTF. The CDR3 region has the DNA TGTGCCAGCAGCCATCCGGGACAGGCCCCATCTGGGGCCAACGTCCTGACTTTC. Full variable domain (rest looked up from reference TRBV11-1 and TRBJ2-6): EAEVAQSPRYKITEKSQAVAFWCDPISGHATLYWYRQILGQGPELLVQFQDESVVDDSQLPKDRFSAERLKGVDSTLKIQPAELGDSAMYLCASSHPGQAPSGANVLTFGAGSRLTVL.

This clonotype has more than one count but fewer than ten. The chain combines TRBV5-1 with TRBJ2-5, with a tentative D call TRBD2 (5 bases). This CDR3 is 16 amino acids long. Trimming left V 0 bases short and J 5 bases short, with 17 bases between. The germline V gene has CDR1 SGHRS and CDR2 YFSETQ. The CDR3 bases are TGCGCCAGCAGCTTGGAACTAGTGGGGAGTGGGGAGACCCAGTACTTC. This sequence encodes CASSLELVGSGETQYF.

This clonotype came up a few times. CDR3 bases: TGTGCCAGCAGATCTAACAGCGGGGCAGGTTCGTGGGCTGAAGCTTTCTTT. Protein product: CASRSNSGAGSWAEAFF. The V gene is TRBV12-3 or TRBV12-4, the J gene TRBJ1-1; perhaps TRBD1 as D (5 bases). V lost 6 bases, J lost 6 bases, and 26 bases lay in between. CDR3 length equals 17 residues.

This clonotype showed up just a few times. The chain employs TRBV7-9 and TRBJ1-4; D gene ambiguous. Trimming shortened V by 4 bases and J by 8 bases, and 17 bases separated the two germline ends. Germline-derived CDR1 and CDR2 are SEHNR and FQNEAQ (reference sequence). The CDR3 totals 15 residues. The CDR3 DNA is TGTGCCAGCAGCTCTGACCTGACCTTGGGCGAAAAACTGTTTTTT. It translates to CASSSDLTLGEKLFF.

The chain links TRBV27 to TRBJ2-7; D is perhaps TRBD1 (5 bases). CDR3 length: 15 residues. V was trimmed by 2 bases and J by 1 base, leaving 12 bases between them. Germline V gene sequence: CDR1 MNHEY, CDR2 SMNVEV (reference sequence). For the CDR3, the DNA is TGTGCCAGCAGTTTAAAGGTTACAGGATCCTACGAGCAGTACTTC. This codes for CASSLKVTGSYEQYF.

In this sample, this clonotype turned up a few times. V and J are TRBV6-5 and TRBJ2-3; no definite D call. Trimming left V 2 bases short and J 1 base short, with 7 bases between. The CDR3 is made up of 14 amino acids. The germline V gene encodes CDR1 MNHEY and CDR2 SVGAGI. The DNA for the CDR3 is TGTGCCAGCAGTTACGTTTCGCGCACAGATACGCAGTATTTT. Protein sequence: CASSYVSRTDTQYF.

This clonotype was detected ten times or more. This sequence joins TRBV11-2 and TRBJ2-7; either TRBD1 or TRBD2 may fit D (5 bases each). Deletions cut 5 bases from V and 2 bases from J, with 10 bases between. CDR3 length: 13 amino acids. The germline V gene encodes CDR1 SGHAT and CDR2 FQNNGV. The CDR3 DNA sequence: TGTGCCAGCAGCCGGGACCGAACCTACGAGCAGTACTTC. This gives the protein CASSRDRTYEQYF.

The rearrangement joins TRBV5-1 to TRBJ1-6; tentative D call: TRBD1 (5 bases). V lost 0 bases and J lost 7, with 8 bases in between. Germline CDR1 reads SGHRS; CDR2 reads YFSETQ. The CDR3 is 14 amino acids. CDR3 residues: CASSLVQGNSPLHF. CDR3 bases: TGCGCCAGCAGCTTGGTCCAGGGAAATTCACCCCTCCACTTT.

V and J are TRBV2 and TRBJ1-4; TRBD1 is a possible D gene (5 bases). Germline loops: CDR1 SNHLY, CDR2 FYNNEI. The length of the CDR3 is 15 residues. V lost 7 bases and J lost 0, with 12 bases in between. CDR3 in amino acids: CASNGGFATNEKLFF. CDR3 DNA sequence: TGTGCCAGCAACGGGGGGTTTGCAACTAATGAAAAACTGTTTTTT.

The J gene is TRBJ1-6, the V gene TRBV9; perhaps TRBD1 as D (6 bases). The V end was cut by 4 bases, the J end by 9 bases, with 14 bases between. Per germline, CDR1 SGDLS and CDR2 YYNGEE. The CDR3 is 14 residues long. The CDR3, as DNA: TGTGCCAGCAGCCCCCAGTGGGGGGCTTCACCCCTCCACTTT. It encodes CASSPQWGASPLHF.

This clonotype was seen only a few times. V usage is TRBV7-3 and J usage is TRBJ2-3; D is unclear. The CDR3 totals 14 residues. The V end was cut by 1 base, the J end by 2 bases, with 7 bases between. Germline V gene sequence: CDR1 SGHTA, CDR2 FQGTGA. CDR3 in amino acids: CASSLIGNTDTQYF. The CDR3 DNA sequence: TGTGCCAGCAGCTTAATTGGAAACACAGATACGCAGTATTTT.

The sample holds a few counts of this clonotype. The rearrangement joins TRBV27 to TRBJ2-7; TRBD1 aligns across 8 bases. CDR1 and CDR2 (germline): MNHEY, SMNVEV (reference sequence). The CDR3 covers 12 residues. With V trimmed by 5 bases and J by 6 bases, 3 bases remained unmatched. CDR3 amino acids: CASSHTGGEQYF. Written as DNA, the CDR3 is TGTGCCAGCAGTCATACAGGGGGCGAGCAGTACTTC.

In its sample, this clonotype was seen a few times. The J gene is TRBJ1-3, the V gene TRBV9, with 9 bases aligning to TRBD1. CDR3 length equals 16 residues. Germline-derived CDR1 and CDR2 are SGDLS and YYNGEE. J gave up 0 bases and V 3 bases, and 4 bases lay outside the gene matches. In DNA, the CDR3 is TGTGCCAGCAGCGGGGGACAGGGCATCTCTGGAAACACCATATATTTT. Translating it yields CASSGGQGISGNTIYF.